Below are 27 T cell receptor beta chains sequenced from a single sample in a study of blood T cells in healthy people across ages. The use of a sample-barcoded 5' primer and a J-beta primer mix characterized a second PCR of about 7 to 12 cycles. TCRdb reprocessed the 5' RACE reads via MiXCR and lists one record per CDR3 protein. The repertoire holds 800,000 to 950,000 distinct CDR3 sequences, with around 36% as singletons. Sample: blood. These TCRs come from a man aged 18 to 30 in good health.

The V call is TRBV15, the J call TRBJ1-3, with D perhaps TRBD1 (6 bases). The V gene lost 0 bases and the J gene lost 4 bases, with 13 bases spanning the gap. The CDR3 spans 16 residues. From germline, CDR1 is LNHNV and CDR2 YYDKDF (reference sequence). DNA for the CDR3: TGTGCCACCAGCAGAGACCGGGACCAGGGGGGAAACACCATATATTTT. Protein sequence: CATSRDRDQGGNTIYF.

This chain uses TRBV6-1 with TRBJ1-5; tentative D call: TRBD1 (6 bases). CDR3 length: 15 residues. Germline V gene lookup returns CDR1 MNHNS and CDR2 SASEGT. V lost 6 bases to trimming and J lost 4 bases, with 16 bases between them. This CDR3 reads CASSRTGQNNQPQHF. The CDR3 coding sequence is TGTGCCAGCAGCCGGACGGGACAAAATAATCAGCCCCAGCATTTT.

The V call is TRBV7-2, the J call TRBJ1-2; TRBD1 agrees at 7 bases. V was clipped by 7 bases and J by 2 bases; unmatched bases: 16. Per germline, CDR1 SGHTA and CDR2 FQGNSA. CDR3 length: 17 residues. CDR3 region: CASNLQGGAGVNYGYTF. The CDR3, as DNA: TGTGCCAGCAACCTCCAGGGGGGAGCCGGGGTCAACTATGGCTACACCTTC.

V gene TRBV5-1 combines with J gene TRBJ2-3, with D unresolved. The CDR3 is made up of 15 amino acids. V lost 1 base and J 4 bases, leaving 13 bases between the germline ends. The germline V gene encodes CDR1 SGHRS and CDR2 YFSETQ. The CDR3 DNA sequence: TGCGCCAGCAGCTTGACCCCGGGTAGGGCAGATACGCAGTATTTT. This encodes CASSLTPGRADTQYF.

This clonotype has at least ten counts. The chain couples TRBV10-3 to TRBJ2-7, with D perhaps matching TRBD1 or TRBD2 (5 bases each). Germline lookup yields CDR1 ENHRY and CDR2 SYGVKD. The CDR3 sequence is 14 residues long. The V gene lost 4 bases and the J gene lost 2 bases, with 12 bases spanning the gap. DNA for the CDR3: TGTGCCATCAGTGGAGGGGCAGGAACCTACGAGCAGTACTTC. Protein: CAISGGAGTYEQYF.

The chain employs TRBV4-1 and TRBJ1-2; D is perhaps TRBD1 (6 bases). The V and J ends lost 3 bases and 12 bases respectively, with 20 bases between them. In germline, CDR1 is MGHRA, CDR2 YSYEKL. This CDR3 contains 14 residues. CDR3: CASSQRDKTPSHTF. CDR3 sequence (DNA): TGCGCCAGCAGCCAGAGGGACAAAACCCCCTCCCACACCTTC.

This clonotype occurred a few times. The V call is TRBV4-1, the J call TRBJ2-7; a possible D gene is TRBD2 (5 bases). Germline lookup yields CDR1 MGHRA and CDR2 YSYEKL. V was pared by 1 base and J by 4 bases, with 14 bases between. The CDR3 sequence is 15 residues long. CDR3 DNA: TGCGCCAGCAGCCAAGGTATGGCAGGCGGGTACGAGCAGTACTTC. Its protein is CASSQGMAGGYEQYF.

Only a few counts were recorded for this clonotype. The chain couples TRBV4-1 to TRBJ2-2; D gene uncertain. The V gene's germline CDR1 is MGHRA and CDR2 YSYEKL. This CDR3 region has 16 residues. With 0 bases removed from V and 0 bases from J, the gap between germline ends came to 8 bases. DNA of the CDR3: TGCGCCAGCAGCCAAGATCCGACGGCGAACACCGGGGAGCTGTTTTTT. It yields the protein CASSQDPTANTGELFF.

This clonotype was seen a handful of times. The V gene is TRBV4-3, the J gene TRBJ2-6; D not certain. The ends were cut back, 0 bases at V and 13 bases at J, with 22 bases in the middle. CDR1 LGHNA and CDR2 YSLEER come from the germline V gene. The CDR3 totals 17 residues. CDR3 region: CASSQDYHPIPLDVLTF. CDR3 nucleotide sequence: TGCGCCAGCAGCCAAGATTACCACCCCATACCACTTGATGTCCTGACTTTC.

The chain carries TRBV10-3 and TRBJ1-1, with 7 nucleotides matching TRBD1. CDR1 is ENHRY, CDR2 SYGVKD, per germline. Trimming at V came to 0 bases and at J to 8 bases, leaving 3 bases not matched to a gene. This CDR3 has 13 amino acids. CDR3 sequence reads: CAISESETGEAFF. The CDR3 bases are TGTGCCATCAGTGAGTCTGAGACAGGGGAAGCTTTCTTT.

With regard to this clonotype: A single base separates this from a much larger clone, so it may be a read error. CDR3: CASPAGVKQYF. The DNA of the CDR3 is TGTGCCAGCCCGGCGGGGGTTAAACAGTACTTC. The chain joins TRBV7-2 to TRBJ2-5, with TRBD2 identical over 7 bases. CDR1 SGHTA and CDR2 FQGNSA come from the germline V gene. V was pared by 8 bases and J by 11 bases, with 8 bases of the junction left unmatched. This CDR3 is 11 amino acids long.

This chain links TRBV7-2 with TRBJ2-5; D gene uncertain. Germline V gives CDR1 SGHTA, CDR2 FQGNSA. V was pared by 5 bases and J by 3 bases, with 10 bases between. This CDR3 spans 13 amino acids. In nucleotides, the CDR3 is TGTGCCAGCAGCGCCCAAGGCGAAGAGACCCAGTACTTC. Amino acids: CASSAQGEETQYF.

V and J are TRBV12-3 or TRBV12-4 and TRBJ1-1; no firm D call. This CDR3 has 11 amino acids. Trimming pared 6 bases from V and 7 bases from J, leaving 9 bases between. The CDR3 DNA sequence: TGTGCCAGCAGCGAACGGTTTGAAGCTTTCTTT. This codes for CASSERFEAFF.

This clonotype came up a few times. V usage is TRBV10-3 and J usage is TRBJ1-2; D unclear. CDR3 length: 14 residues. From germline, CDR1 is ENHRY and CDR2 SYGVKD. Trimming stripped 2 bases from V and 6 bases from J, with 13 bases between. CDR3 region: CAISEGEKGHGYTF. DNA for the CDR3: TGTGCCATCAGTGAGGGGGAGAAAGGGCATGGCTACACCTTC.

This clonotype came up a few times. The chain recombines TRBV5-4 with TRBJ1-1; no reliable D call. Between the trimmed V and J ends, which lost 4 bases and 3 bases, there was a span of 7 bases. Germline lookup yields CDR1 SGHNT and CDR2 YYREEE (reference sequence). CDR3 length: 12 residues. In DNA, the CDR3 is TGTGCCAGCAGCCGGAGTGACACTGAAGCTTTCTTT. Encoded protein: CASSRSDTEAFF.

V gene TRBV5-1 combines with J gene TRBJ2-5, with no clear D. The J call may be faulty, since TRBJ2-7 better matches the DNA end. This CDR3 comprises 12 residues. In germline, CDR1 is SGHRS, CDR2 YFSETQ. As DNA, the CDR3 is TGCGCCAGCAGCGACGTGGGGAACGAGCAGTACTTC. Translated, it gives CASSDVGNEQYF.

Ten or more counts support this clonotype. V and J are TRBV4-3 and TRBJ2-7; the match to TRBD2 covers 10 bases. Germline values: CDR1 LGHNA, CDR2 YSLEER. The CDR3 extends over 20 amino acids. J lost 1 base, V lost 4 bases, and 19 bases had no gene match. The CDR3 DNA reads as TGCGCCAGCAGCCGGATAATCGCGACTAGCGGGTTTCCAGAATCCTACGAGCAGTACTTC. Encoded protein: CASSRIIATSGFPESYEQYF.

This clonotype was detected ten times or more. The chain has TRBV6-4 and TRBJ2-1; D might be TRBD1 (6 bases). Trimming took off 6 bases at V and 4 bases at J, with 16 bases between the two ends. The CDR3 totals 15 residues. Looked up from germline, CDR1 is MRHNA and CDR2 is SNTAGT. The CDR3: CASSPVGRGYNEQFF. The CDR3, as DNA: TGTGCCAGCAGCCCTGTGGGTAGGGGGTACAATGAGCAGTTCTTC.

This clonotype came up once. This sequence joins TRBV10-3 and TRBJ2-1, with TRBD2 matching 8 bases. The end of the DNA fits TRBJ2-7 better, so the J call may be wrong. The CDR3 loop spans 18 amino acids. The germline CDR1 and CDR2 sequences are ENHRY and SYGVKD. CDR3: CAISEPPGGGLPYNEQYF. CDR3 coding DNA: TGTGCCATCAGTGAGCCGCCGGGGGGGGGGCTTCCCTACAATGAGCAGTACTTC.

The V and J genes are TRBV7-9 and TRBJ1-2, with D possibly TRBD1 on 6 matching bases. Germline lookup yields CDR1 SEHNR and CDR2 FQNEAQ (reference sequence). The CDR3 sequence is 16 residues long. Between the trimmed V and J ends, which lost 7 bases and 1 base, there was a span of 19 bases. CDR3 residues: CASNFDRDNLNYGYTF. CDR3 bases: TGTGCCAGCAACTTTGATCGGGACAATCTTAACTATGGCTACACCTTC.

A word on this clonotype: Possible read error: a much larger clone is one base away. This chain connects TRBV10-3 to TRBJ2-5, with D perhaps TRBD1 or TRBD2 (5 bases each). In germline, CDR1 is ENHRY, CDR2 SYGVKD. This CDR3 comprises 14 residues. Deletions cut 6 bases from V and 3 bases from J, with 14 bases between. The CDR3 nucleotides read TGTGCCATCAGCCCGGGACGTCGTAAAGAGACCCAGTACTTC. This encodes CAISPGRRKETQYF.

Of note for this clonotype: The junction and the germline gene differ at one end; a read error may be behind it. V is TRBV7-9 and J is TRBJ2-3; 10 positions agree with TRBD1. CDR1 is SEHNR, CDR2 FQNEAQ, per germline (reference sequence). The CDR3 covers 18 residues. The DNA for the CDR3 is TGTGCCAGCAGCTTACGGAGTAGACAGGGGGCCGGCACAGAGACGCAGTATTTT. Encoded protein: CASSLRSRQGAGTETQYF.

This clonotype was seen more than once but under ten times. The chain recombines TRBV21-1 with TRBJ1-3; the table's D call, TRBD1, was not checked against the DNA. TRBV21-1 constitutes a pseudogene. The CDR3 length is 13 residues. The CDR3 loop reads CASTRTGADTIYF. CDR3 nucleotides: TGTGCCAGCACCAGGACAGGGGCCGACACCATATATTTT.

The rearrangement joins TRBV20-1 to TRBJ1-3; no clear D. The CDR3 is 15 amino acids. Looked up from germline, CDR1 is DFQATT and CDR2 is SNEGSKA (reference sequence). V was shortened by 3 bases and J by 1 base, with 13 bases between the two germline ends. CDR3 sequence: CSASEGSGSGNTIYF. CDR3 in DNA: TGCAGTGCTAGTGAGGGTTCTGGATCTGGAAACACCATATATTTT.

The genes are TRBV30 and TRBJ1-1; D perhaps matches TRBD1 (5 bases). Germline V lookup: CDR1 GTSNPN, CDR2 SVGIG (reference sequence). V was cut by 2 bases and J by 0 bases, with 31 bases left in between. CDR3 length equals 21 residues. In DNA form, the CDR3 reads TGTGCCTGGAGTACGTCTTTTCCTGTTCCAGGGCACAAAGGGATGAACACTGAAGCTTTCTTT. This codes for CAWSTSFPVPGHKGMNTEAFF.

Notes on this clonotype: Given a much more abundant clone one base away, this may be a read error. The chain employs TRBV4-1 and TRBJ2-1, with D uncertain. V lost 4 bases and J lost 14, with 18 bases in between. Germline V gene lookup returns CDR1 MGHRA and CDR2 YSYEKL. CDR3 length: 13 residues. In nucleotides, the CDR3 is TGCGCCAGCAGCCGAGATTATGCTAGGACGGAGTTCTTC. Translation gives CASSRDYARTEFF.

This chain links TRBV15 with TRBJ2-3, with a possible D match to TRBD2 (5 bases). The CDR3 is 14 amino acids. The V end lost 3 bases, the J end lost 3 bases, and 10 bases lay between the germline ends. Germline V lookup: CDR1 LNHNV, CDR2 YYDKDF (reference sequence). CDR3 in amino acids: CATSREARTDTQYF. DNA for the CDR3: TGTGCCACCAGCAGGGAGGCGAGGACAGATACGCAGTATTTT.